This entry is about one T cell receptor (beta chain). The participants were between about 18 and 100 years old and came from 24 US areas. This sample is part of a study of blood T cell repertoires in COVID-19. Study as a whole: Nucleic acid was either cDNA or gDNA, and it came from T cells, B-cell-depleted T cells, or PBMCs.

Per the authors' pipeline: How many nucleated cells were present was estimated from reference gene primer amplification. TCRdb keeps only in-frame clones here, not all; method: immunoSEQ multiplex PCR. D and trimming were read from the DNA, whereas the V and J calls and clone size are those reported in that table. The sample contains 180,000 or so clones, approximately 85% of which appear only once. The germline gives CDR1 SGHNT, CDR2 YYREEE (reference sequence). This CDR3 region has 14 residues. V shed 4 bases and J shed 2 bases, with 10 bases lying between them. This TCR was sampled from a man aged 40-49 years who had recovered from COVID-19. Sequenced sample: PBMCs or T cells enriched from blood (not recorded which). The chain carries TRBV5-4 and TRBJ1-3; no reliable D call. The CDR3 DNA follows: TGTGCCAGCAGCCCACGAGGGACTGGAAACACCATATATTTT. Amino acids: CASSPRGTGNTIYF.